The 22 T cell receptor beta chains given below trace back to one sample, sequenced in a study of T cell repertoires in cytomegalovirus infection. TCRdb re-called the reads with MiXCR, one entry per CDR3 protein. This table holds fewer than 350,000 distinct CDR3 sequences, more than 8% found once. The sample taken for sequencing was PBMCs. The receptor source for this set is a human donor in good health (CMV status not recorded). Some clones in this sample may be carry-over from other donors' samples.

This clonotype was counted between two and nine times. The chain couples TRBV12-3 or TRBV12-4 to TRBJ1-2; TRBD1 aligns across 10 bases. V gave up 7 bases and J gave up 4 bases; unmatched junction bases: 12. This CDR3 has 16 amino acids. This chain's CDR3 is CASTSWGTGVVYGYTF. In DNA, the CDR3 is TGTGCCAGCACCTCTTGGGGGACAGGGGTTGTCTATGGCTACACCTTC.

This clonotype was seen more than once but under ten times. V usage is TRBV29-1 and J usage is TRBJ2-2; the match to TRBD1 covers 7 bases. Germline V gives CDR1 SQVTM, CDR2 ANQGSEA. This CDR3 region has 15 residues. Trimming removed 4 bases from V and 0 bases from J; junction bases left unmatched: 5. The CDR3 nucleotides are TGCAGCGTTGGTACAGGGGCAGCGAACACCGGGGAGCTGTTTTTT. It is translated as CSVGTGAANTGELFF.

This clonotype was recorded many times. CDR3 sequence: CSASLSGRALDTQYF. DNA for the CDR3: TGCAGTGCTAGTTTGAGCGGGAGGGCCTTGGATACGCAGTATTTT. The chain combines TRBV20-1 with TRBJ2-3; 10 nucleotides match TRBD2. Looked up from germline, CDR1 is DFQATT and CDR2 is SNEGSKA (reference sequence). V was clipped by 3 bases and J by 6 bases; unmatched bases: 9. The CDR3 has 15 amino acids.

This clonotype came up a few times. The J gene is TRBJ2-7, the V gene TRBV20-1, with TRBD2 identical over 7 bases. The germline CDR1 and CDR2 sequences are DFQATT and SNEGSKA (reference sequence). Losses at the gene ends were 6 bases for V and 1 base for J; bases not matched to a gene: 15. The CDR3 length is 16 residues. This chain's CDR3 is CSARPGGSYQSYEQYF. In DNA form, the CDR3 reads TGCAGTGCCAGACCCGGGGGGTCGTACCAATCCTACGAGCAGTACTTC.

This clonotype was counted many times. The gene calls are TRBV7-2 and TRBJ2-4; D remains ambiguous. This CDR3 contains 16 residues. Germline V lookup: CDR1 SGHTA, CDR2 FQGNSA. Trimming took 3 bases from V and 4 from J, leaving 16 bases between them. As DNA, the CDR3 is TGTGCCAGCAGCTTTGAAGGGCAACTCGCGAAAAACATTCAGTACTTC. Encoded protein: CASSFEGQLAKNIQYF.

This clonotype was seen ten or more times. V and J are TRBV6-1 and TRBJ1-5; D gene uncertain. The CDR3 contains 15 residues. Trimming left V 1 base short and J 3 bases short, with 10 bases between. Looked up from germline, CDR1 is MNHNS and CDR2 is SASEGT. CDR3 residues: CASSEGRSNNQPQHF. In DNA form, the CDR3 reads TGTGCCAGCAGTGAAGGACGGAGCAACAATCAGCCCCAGCATTTT.

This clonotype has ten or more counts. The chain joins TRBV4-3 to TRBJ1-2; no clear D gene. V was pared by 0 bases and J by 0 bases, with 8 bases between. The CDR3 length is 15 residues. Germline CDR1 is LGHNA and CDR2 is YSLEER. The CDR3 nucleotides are TGCGCCAGCAGCCAAGAGGCAGGCCCTAACTATGGCTACACCTTC. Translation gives CASSQEAGPNYGYTF.

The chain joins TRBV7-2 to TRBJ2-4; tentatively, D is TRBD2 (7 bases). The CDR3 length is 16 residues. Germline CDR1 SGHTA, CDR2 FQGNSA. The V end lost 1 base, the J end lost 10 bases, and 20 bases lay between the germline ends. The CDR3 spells CASSLGGGGGPKIQYF. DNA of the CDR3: TGTGCCAGCAGCTTAGGGGGGGGGGGGGGCCCGAAAATTCAGTACTTC.

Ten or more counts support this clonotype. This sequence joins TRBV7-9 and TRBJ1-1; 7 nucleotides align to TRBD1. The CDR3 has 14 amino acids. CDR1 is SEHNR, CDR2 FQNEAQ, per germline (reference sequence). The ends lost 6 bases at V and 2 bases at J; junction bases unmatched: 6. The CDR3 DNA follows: TGTGCCAGCAGTCAAGGACAGGTCAACACTGAAGCTTTCTTT. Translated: CASSQGQVNTEAFF.

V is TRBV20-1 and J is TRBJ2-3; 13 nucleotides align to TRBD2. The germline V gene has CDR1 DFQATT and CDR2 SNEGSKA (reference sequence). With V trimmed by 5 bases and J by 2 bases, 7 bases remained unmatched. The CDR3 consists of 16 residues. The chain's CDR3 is CSASRLAGGFTDTQYF. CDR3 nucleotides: TGCAGTGCTTCCCGACTAGCGGGAGGTTTCACAGATACGCAGTATTTT.

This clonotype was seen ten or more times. CDR3 residues: CASSVAGAREQYF. The CDR3 DNA follows: TGTGCCAGTAGTGTAGCGGGGGCGAGAGAGCAGTACTTC. The V and J genes are TRBV19 and TRBJ2-7; TRBD2 matches 9 bases. The CDR3 runs to 13 residues. J was trimmed by 7 bases and V by 5 bases; bases with no gene match: 6. CDR1 and CDR2 (germline): LNHDA, SQIVND (reference sequence).

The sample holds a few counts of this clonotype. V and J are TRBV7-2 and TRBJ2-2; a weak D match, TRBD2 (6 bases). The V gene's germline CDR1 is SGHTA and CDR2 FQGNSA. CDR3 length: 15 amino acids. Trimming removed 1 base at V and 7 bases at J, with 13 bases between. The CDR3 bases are TGTGCCAGCAGCTTAGGCCGTCGGGGGAGCGGGGAGCTGTTTTTT. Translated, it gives CASSLGRRGSGELFF.

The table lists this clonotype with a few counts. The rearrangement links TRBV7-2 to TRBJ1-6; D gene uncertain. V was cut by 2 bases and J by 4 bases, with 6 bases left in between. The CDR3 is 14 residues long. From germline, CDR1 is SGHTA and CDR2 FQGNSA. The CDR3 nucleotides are TGTGCCAGCAGCTTAACACAGTATAATTCACCCCTCCACTTT. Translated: CASSLTQYNSPLHF.

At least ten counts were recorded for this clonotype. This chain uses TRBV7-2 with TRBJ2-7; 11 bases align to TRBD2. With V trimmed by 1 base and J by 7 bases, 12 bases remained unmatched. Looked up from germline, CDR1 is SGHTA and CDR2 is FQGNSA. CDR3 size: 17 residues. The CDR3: CASSLGTSGRRPWEQYF. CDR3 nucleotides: TGTGCCAGCAGCTTAGGAACTAGCGGGAGAAGGCCTTGGGAGCAGTACTTC.

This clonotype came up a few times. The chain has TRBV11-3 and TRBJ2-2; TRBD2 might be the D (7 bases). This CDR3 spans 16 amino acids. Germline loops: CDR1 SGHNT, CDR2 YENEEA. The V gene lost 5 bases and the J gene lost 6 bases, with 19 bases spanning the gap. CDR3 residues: CASSTEVGGAAGELFF. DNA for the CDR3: TGTGCCAGCAGCACAGAGGTGGGGGGGGCTGCCGGGGAGCTGTTTTTT.

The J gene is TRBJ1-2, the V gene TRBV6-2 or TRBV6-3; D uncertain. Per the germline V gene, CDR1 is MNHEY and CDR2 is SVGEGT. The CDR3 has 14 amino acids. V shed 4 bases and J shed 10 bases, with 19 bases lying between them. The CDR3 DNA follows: TGTGCCAGCAGTTCCAACCTCCGAGGGAGCCTCTACACCTTC. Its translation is CASSSNLRGSLYTF.

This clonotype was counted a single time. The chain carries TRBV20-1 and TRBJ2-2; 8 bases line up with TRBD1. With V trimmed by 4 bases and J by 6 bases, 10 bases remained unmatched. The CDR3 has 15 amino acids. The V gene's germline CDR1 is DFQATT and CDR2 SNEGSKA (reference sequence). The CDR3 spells CSATGGGMYPGELFF. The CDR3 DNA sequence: TGCAGTGCTACAGGGGGCGGAATGTACCCCGGGGAGCTGTTTTTT.

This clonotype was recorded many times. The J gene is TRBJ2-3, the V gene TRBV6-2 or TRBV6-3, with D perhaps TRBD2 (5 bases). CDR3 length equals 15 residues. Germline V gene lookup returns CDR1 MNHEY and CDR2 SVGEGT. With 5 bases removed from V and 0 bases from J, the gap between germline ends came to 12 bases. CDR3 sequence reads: CASSADWSSTDTQYF. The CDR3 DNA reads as TGTGCCAGCAGTGCGGACTGGTCGAGCACAGATACGCAGTATTTT.

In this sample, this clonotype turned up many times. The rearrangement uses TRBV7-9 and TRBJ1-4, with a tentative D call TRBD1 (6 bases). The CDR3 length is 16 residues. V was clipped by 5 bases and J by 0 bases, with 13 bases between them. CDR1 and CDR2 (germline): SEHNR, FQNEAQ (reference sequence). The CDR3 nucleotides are TGTGCCAGCAGCCGAGTACAGGGACCAACTAATGAAAAACTGTTTTTT. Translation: CASSRVQGPTNEKLFF. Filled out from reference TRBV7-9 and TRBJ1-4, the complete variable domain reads DTGVSQNPRHKITKRGQNVTFRCDPISEHNRLYWYRQTLGQGPEFLTYFQNEAQLEKSRLLSDRFSAERPKGSFSTLEIQRTEQGDSAMYLCASSRVQGPTNEKLFFGSGTQLSVL.

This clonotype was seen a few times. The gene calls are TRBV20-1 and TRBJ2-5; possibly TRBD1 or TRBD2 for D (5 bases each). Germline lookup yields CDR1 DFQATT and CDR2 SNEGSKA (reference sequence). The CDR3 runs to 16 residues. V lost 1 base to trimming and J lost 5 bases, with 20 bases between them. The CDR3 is CSARGYRQFPGETQYF. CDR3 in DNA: TGCAGTGCTAGAGGCTACCGACAGTTCCCGGGGGAGACCCAGTACTTC.

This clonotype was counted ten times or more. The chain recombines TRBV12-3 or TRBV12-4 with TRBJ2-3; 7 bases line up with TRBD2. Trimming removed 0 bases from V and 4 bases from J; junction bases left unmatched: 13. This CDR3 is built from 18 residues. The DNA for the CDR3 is TGTGCCAGCAGTTTAGCGCTGCGGACTAGTGGTTTCGCAGATACGCAGTATTTT. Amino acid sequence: CASSLALRTSGFADTQYF.

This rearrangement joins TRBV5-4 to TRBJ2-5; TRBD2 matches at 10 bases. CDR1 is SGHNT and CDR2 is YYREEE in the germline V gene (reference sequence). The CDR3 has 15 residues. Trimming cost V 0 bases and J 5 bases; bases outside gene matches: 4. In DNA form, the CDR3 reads TGTGCCAGCAGCTTGGGAGCGGGGGGGCTGGAGACCCAGTACTTC. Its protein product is CASSLGAGGLETQYF. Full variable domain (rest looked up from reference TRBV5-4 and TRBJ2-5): ETGVTQSPTHLIKTRGQQVTLRCSSQSGHNTVSWYQQALGQGPQFIFQYYREEENGRGNFPPRFSGLQFPNYSSELNVNALELDDSALYLCASSLGAGGLETQYFGPGTRLLVL.